The 29 T cell receptor beta chains in this list originate from one sample, sequenced in a study of T-cell reconstitution after alpha-beta-depleted transplantation in children. TCRbeta library preparation incorporated unique molecular identifiers. In TCRdb, the PCR reads were re-called with MiXCR into one record per CDR3 protein. The data contain just over 950,000 distinct CDR3 sequences, roughly 29% of them singletons. This material consisted of PBMCs, mostly from graft donor cells, taken 360 days after TCRalphabeta/CD19-depleted stem cell transplant. The receptors shown here come from a boy in the first two years of life who had a stem cell transplant for SCID, so the T cells may come from the graft donor.

This chain links TRBV7-8 with TRBJ2-3; 9 bases fit TRBD1. This CDR3 is built from 15 residues. The germline CDR1 and CDR2 sequences are SGHVS and FQNEAQ. V shed 5 bases, J shed 3 bases, and the junction held 6 bases outside the gene matches. The CDR3 reads CASSPQGARTDTQYF. The CDR3 nucleotides read TGTGCCAGCAGCCCACAGGGGGCGCGGACAGATACGCAGTATTTT.

This clonotype appeared a few times. This chain uses TRBV7-9 with TRBJ1-2; 9 positions match TRBD1. The CDR3 sequence is 15 residues long. Germline trimming cut 3 bases from V and 0 bases from J; bases unmatched to any gene: 2. Germline V gives CDR1 SEHNR, CDR2 FQNEAQ (reference sequence). This chain's CDR3 is CASSFGQGTNYGYTF. The DNA for the CDR3 is TGTGCCAGCAGCTTCGGACAGGGGACTAACTATGGCTACACCTTC.

This clonotype was seen a single time. CDR3 in DNA: TGTGCCAGCAGTTCCGGGGGACTAGCGGGGGTCAACAATGAGCAGTTCTTC. Its translation is CASSSGGLAGVNNEQFF. This chain connects TRBV12-3 or TRBV12-4 to TRBJ2-1; TRBD2 agrees at 14 bases. This CDR3 has 17 amino acids. The V gene end was trimmed by 4 bases and the J gene end by 5 bases; junction bases not matched to a gene: 7.

The chain is built from TRBV11-2 and TRBJ2-2; possibly TRBD1 for D (6 bases). Trimming pared 5 bases from V and 1 base from J, leaving 14 bases between. Germline V lookup: CDR1 SGHAT, CDR2 FQNNGV. The CDR3 consists of 16 residues. The DNA of the CDR3 is TGTGCCAGCAGCGCCGGTGGGACACTGAACACCGGGGAGCTGTTTTTT. Residues: CASSAGGTLNTGELFF.

The CDR3 is CASVRTRIAGELFF. In nucleotides, the CDR3 is TGTGCCAGCGTGAGAACTAGAATAGCCGGGGAGCTGTTTTTT. V and J are TRBV7-2 and TRBJ2-2, with a weak D call TRBD2 (5 bases). In germline, CDR1 is SGHTA, CDR2 FQGNSA. This CDR3 has 14 residues. Trimming pared 8 bases from V and 6 bases from J, leaving 16 bases between. Supplemented by reference TRBV7-2 and TRBJ2-2, the full variable domain reads GAGVSQSPSNKVTEKGKDVELRCDPISGHTALYWYRQSLGQGLEFLIYFQGNSAPDKSGLPSDRFSAERTGGSVSTLTIQRTQQEDSAVYLCASVRTRIAGELFFGEGSRLTVL.

The CDR3 here is CATSRGPVAKNIQYF. In DNA, the CDR3 is TGTGCCACCAGCAGGGGACCCGTAGCCAAAAACATTCAGTACTTC. The chain combines TRBV15 with TRBJ2-4; D tentatively reads TRBD1 or TRBD2 (5 bases each). V gave up 3 bases and J gave up 0 bases, with 9 bases separating them. The CDR3 has 15 amino acids. CDR1 is LNHNV and CDR2 is YYDKDF in the germline V gene (reference sequence).

The chain uses TRBV20-1 and TRBJ1-5; weak D call: TRBD1 (6 bases). V was cut by 0 bases and J by 4 bases, with 10 bases left in between. Looked up from germline, CDR1 is DFQATT and CDR2 is SNEGSKA (reference sequence). The CDR3 has 14 amino acids. The chain's CDR3 is CSAREQGENQPQHF. The CDR3 DNA reads TGCAGTGCTAGAGAACAGGGCGAAAATCAGCCCCAGCATTTT.

This clonotype was recorded a few times. The V gene is TRBV3-1, the J gene TRBJ2-5; TRBD2 matches at 10 bases. The CDR3 runs 15 residues. V gave up 4 bases and J gave up 2 bases; unmatched junction bases: 4. Germline loops: CDR1 LGHDT, CDR2 YNNKEL (reference sequence). The CDR3 DNA is TGTGCCAGCAGCCGGAGCGGGGGGGGTCAAGAGACCCAGTACTTC. Translation: CASSRSGGGQETQYF.

This clonotype was picked up a small number of times. The V call is TRBV5-1, the J call TRBJ2-7; D may correspond to TRBD1 or TRBD2 (6 bases each). The germline V gene encodes CDR1 SGHRS and CDR2 YFSETQ. Trimming removed 1 base at V and 9 bases at J, with 14 bases between. The CDR3 loop spans 13 amino acids. As DNA, the CDR3 is TGCGCCAGCAGCTTGCATAGGGGGGTGGGGCAGTACTTC. Its translation: CASSLHRGVGQYF.

The table lists this clonotype with a few counts. V and J are TRBV7-8 and TRBJ1-5, with D hard to call. This CDR3 contains 17 residues. V shed 3 bases and J shed 2 bases, with 17 bases lying between them. Germline V gene data show CDR1 as SGHVS and CDR2 as FQNEAQ. The CDR3 DNA reads as TGTGCCAGCAGCTTCAATACTGGGGTATGGGGCAATCAGCCCCAGCATTTT. Its protein product is CASSFNTGVWGNQPQHF.

This clonotype appeared a few times. The rearrangement joins TRBV20-1 to TRBJ2-5; 11 positions agree with TRBD2. The germline CDR1 and CDR2 sequences are DFQATT and SNEGSKA (reference sequence). The CDR3 runs 15 residues. Trimming removed 4 bases from V and 7 bases from J; junction bases left unmatched: 11. The CDR3 spells CSATRLAGSAGTQYF. The CDR3 coding sequence is TGCAGTGCTACTCGACTAGCGGGGTCCGCGGGGACCCAGTACTTC.

This clonotype was counted between two and nine times. The rearrangement joins TRBV20-1 to TRBJ2-6, with D unclear. This CDR3 is built from 18 residues. V gave up 2 bases and J gave up 0 bases, with 17 bases separating them. Germline V gene data show CDR1 as DFQATT and CDR2 as SNEGSKA (reference sequence). The CDR3 here is CSARNPGSLGSGANVLTF. DNA for the CDR3: TGCAGTGCTAGAAACCCCGGTTCTTTAGGCTCTGGGGCCAACGTCCTGACTTTC.

V usage is TRBV10-2 and J usage is TRBJ2-5, with 7 bases lining up with TRBD1. After removal of 5 bases from V and 5 bases from J, the junction contained 8 bases not matched to a gene. Per the germline V gene, CDR1 is WSHSY and CDR2 is SAAADI. This CDR3 region has 14 residues. The CDR3 loop reads CASSLDRAWETQYF. The CDR3 DNA follows: TGCGCCAGCAGTCTCGACAGGGCTTGGGAGACCCAGTACTTC.

This clonotype was picked up a small number of times. The rearrangement joins TRBV12-3 or TRBV12-4 to TRBJ1-1, with D unclear. The CDR3 covers 15 residues. The V gene lost 7 bases and the J gene lost 0 bases, with 15 bases spanning the gap. Written as DNA, the CDR3 is TGTGCCAGCACAAGTTTAGGGCTATTGAACACTGAAGCTTTCTTT. This encodes CASTSLGLLNTEAFF.

The chain couples TRBV10-3 to TRBJ2-7; the match to TRBD1 covers 8 bases. CDR3 length equals 15 residues. The germline gives CDR1 ENHRY, CDR2 SYGVKD. V trimming: 2 bases; J trimming: 4 bases; junction bases outside the gene matches: 7. CDR3 protein: CAISEGVRGLYEQYF. The CDR3 nucleotides are TGTGCCATCAGTGAGGGGGTCAGGGGGCTTTACGAGCAGTACTTC.

The V and J genes are TRBV7-3 and TRBJ2-5, with D maybe TRBD2 (6 bases). V shed 1 base and J shed 2 bases, with 11 bases lying between them. There are 15 residues in the CDR3. Germline V lookup: CDR1 SGHTA, CDR2 FQGTGA. This CDR3 reads CASSLMGTPQETQYF. The CDR3 DNA sequence: TGTGCCAGCAGCTTAATGGGGACTCCTCAAGAGACCCAGTACTTC.

J is TRBJ2-7 and V is TRBV12-1; the table's D call TRBD1 went unverified against the DNA. TRBV12-1 has pseudogene status. This CDR3 spans 13 amino acids. The CDR3: CASSSDRMNEQYF. DNA for the CDR3: TGTGCCAGCAGCTCTGACAGGATGAACGAGCAGTACTTC.

This clonotype was detected only once. The gene calls are TRBV9 and TRBJ1-1; no clear D. V was shortened by 0 bases and J by 2 bases, with 20 bases between the two germline ends. This CDR3 is built from 18 residues. Germline V gene sequence: CDR1 SGDLS, CDR2 YYNGEE. The CDR3 reads CASSVDPATASLNTEAFF. CDR3 bases: TGTGCCAGCAGCGTAGATCCGGCGACGGCCTCCTTAAACACTGAAGCTTTCTTT.

The chain employs TRBV5-1 and TRBJ1-6, with TRBD1 identical over 10 bases. The ends lost 4 bases at V and 10 bases at J; junction bases unmatched: 2. The CDR3 contains 13 residues. Germline-derived CDR1 and CDR2 are SGHRS and YFSETQ. CDR3 nucleotides: TGCGCCAGCAGCGGGACAGGGGAATCACCCCTCCACTTT. As protein: CASSGTGESPLHF. The whole variable domain, remainder taken from reference TRBV5-1 and TRBJ1-6, is KAGVTQTPRYLIKTRGQQVTLSCSPISGHRSVSWYQQTPGQGLQFLFEYFSETQRNKGNFPGRFSGRQFSNSRSEMNVSTLELGDSALYLCASSGTGESPLHFGNGTRLTVT.

The rearrangement links TRBV15 to TRBJ1-1; possibly TRBD1 for D (5 bases). CDR1 is LNHNV, CDR2 YYDKDF, per germline (reference sequence). Trimming removed 5 bases at V and 0 bases at J, with 16 bases between. CDR3 length: 16 residues. The CDR3 reads CATSPPREGLNTEAFF. The CDR3 region has the DNA TGTGCCACCAGCCCCCCTCGGGAGGGGTTGAACACTGAAGCTTTCTTT.

The chain is built from TRBV4-2 and TRBJ2-5; 10 bases are shared with TRBD2. This CDR3 region has 20 residues. Germline CDR1 is LGHNA and CDR2 is YNFKEQ. V lost 1 base and J lost 3; bases outside the gene matches: 17. The CDR3 DNA follows: TGTGCCAGCAGCCAAGTATTCCTAGCGGGGGCCCCCCTCGACAAAGAGACCCAGTACTTC. Protein: CASSQVFLAGAPLDKETQYF.

The rearrangement joins TRBV12-3 or TRBV12-4 to TRBJ2-1; TRBD2 aligns across 10 bases. The CDR3 is 16 residues long. Losses at the gene ends were 1 base for V and 4 bases for J; bases not matched to a gene: 4. CDR3 bases: TGTGCCAGCAGTTTAGTTGGAGCGGGGGGGTACAATGAGCAGTTCTTC. It specifies CASSLVGAGGYNEQFF.

This clonotype was observed at least ten times. The rearrangement links TRBV20-1 to TRBJ1-4; D possibly corresponds to TRBD1 (6 bases). The CDR3 totals 14 residues. The germline CDR1 and CDR2 sequences are DFQATT and SNEGSKA (reference sequence). V dropped 2 bases and J dropped 8 bases, with 15 bases sitting between them. The CDR3 coding sequence is TGCAGTGCTAGAATAGCAGGGGTCTGGGAAAAACTGTTTTTT. Amino acid sequence: CSARIAGVWEKLFF.

This clonotype was observed a few times. The gene calls are TRBV7-4 and TRBJ1-4; D might be TRBD1 (5 bases). The CDR3 runs 16 residues. V was shortened by 5 bases and J by 3 bases, with 16 bases between the two germline ends. CDR1 and CDR2 from the germline V gene are SGHVT and SQSDAQ. The CDR3 protein is CASSTTRERSNEKLFF. The CDR3 DNA follows: TGTGCCAGCAGCACCACCAGGGAGAGGTCTAATGAAAAACTGTTTTTT.

As for this clonotype: Relative to the germline gene, one junction end is altered; a read error may explain this. J is TRBJ1-5 and V is TRBV7-8, with a possible D match to TRBD1 (5 bases). Per germline, CDR1 SGHVS and CDR2 FQNEAQ. CDR3 length equals 15 residues. In DNA, the CDR3 is TGTGCCAGCAGCTTAGGGACATCCCTGAATCGGCCCCAGCATTTT. Translation: CASSLGTSLNRPQHF.

The chain recombines TRBV12-3 or TRBV12-4 with TRBJ2-7, with D perhaps matching TRBD1 (6 bases). The V end was cut by 2 bases, the J end by 1 base, with 12 bases between. The CDR3 sequence is 15 residues long. CDR3 protein: CASSLMKGGSYEQYF. CDR3 DNA: TGTGCCAGCAGTTTAATGAAAGGGGGATCCTACGAGCAGTACTTC.

This clonotype was seen more than once but under ten times. V gene TRBV2 combines with J gene TRBJ2-2; no reliable D call. Trimming took 7 bases from V and 6 from J, leaving 15 bases between them. Germline CDR1 and CDR2: SNHLY and FYNNEI. The CDR3 loop spans 14 amino acids. For the CDR3, the DNA is TGTGCCAGCAAGGCCCGGACCTACCCCGGGGAGCTGTTTTTT. Protein: CASKARTYPGELFF.

This clonotype was picked up a small number of times. This sequence joins TRBV20-1 and TRBJ2-7, with D possibly TRBD2 on 5 matching bases. The CDR3 is 12 residues long. Trimming took 1 base from V and 3 from J, leaving 7 bases between them. The germline gives CDR1 DFQATT, CDR2 SNEGSKA (reference sequence). CDR3 protein: CSARAGDYEQYF. The CDR3 DNA is TGCAGTGCTAGAGCCGGGGACTACGAGCAGTACTTC.

This clonotype appeared a few times. The V and J genes are TRBV29-1 and TRBJ1-5; D might be TRBD1 (6 bases). CDR1 SQVTM and CDR2 ANQGSEA come from the germline V gene. Trimming pared 6 bases from V and 4 bases from J, leaving 13 bases between. The length of the CDR3 is 13 residues. The CDR3 region has the DNA TGCAGCGTCTCCGACAGGCAAAATCAGCCCCAGCATTTT. Its protein product is CSVSDRQNQPQHF.